What follows are 27 T cell receptor beta chains derived from one specimen sequenced in a study of CD8 T cells in ankylosing spondylitis (dated by TCRdb to about 2017). Library generation was performed with 5' RACE. The sample was run on an Illumina HiSeq 2500. The public reads were reanalyzed by TCRdb: fastp trimming at Q25, MiXCR alignment, in-frame beta chains only. Records with the same CDR3 protein are collapsed into one entry carrying the most frequent genes and DNA. The sample data list some 840,000 distinct CDR3 sequences, and 10% to 15% of these were observed just once. Approximately 0.46% of the sample comes from the top ten. General conclusions and limits of the study: A TCR beta motif made up of several highly homologous amino acid variants appeared to be characteristic of blood from ankylosing spondylitis patients.

Their antigens remain unidentified. The sequenced material came from blood, either unsorted or a sorted T cell fraction (not recorded which). The receptor set was obtained from a male donor with ankylosing spondylitis.

This clonotype was seen a few times. This rearrangement joins TRBV6-2 or TRBV6-3 to TRBJ2-7; D gene uncertain. The V and J ends lost 6 bases and 5 bases respectively, with 11 bases between them. The germline gives CDR1 MNHEY, CDR2 SVGEGT. This CDR3 region has 12 residues. The CDR3 DNA reads as TGTGCCAGCAGCCCCCGGTCCCACGAGCAGTACTTC. Its protein is CASSPRSHEQYF.

The chain carries TRBV5-4 and TRBJ2-5, with D possibly being TRBD2 (5 bases). CDR1 SGHNT and CDR2 YYREEE come from the germline V gene (reference sequence). The CDR3 extends over 15 amino acids. Trimming stripped 2 bases from V and 1 base from J, with 12 bases between. For the CDR3, the DNA is TGTGCCAGCAGCTTAAAATCGGGGTTCCAAGAGACCCAGTACTTC. This encodes CASSLKSGFQETQYF. Variable domain in full (rest from reference TRBV5-4 and TRBJ2-5): ETGVTQSPTHLIKTRGQQVTLRCSSQSGHNTVSWYQQALGQGPQFIFQYYREEENGRGNFPPRFSGLQFPNYSSELNVNALELDDSALYLCASSLKSGFQETQYFGPGTRLLVL.

The chain carries TRBV5-1 and TRBJ2-2, with D possibly being TRBD2 (5 bases). V was shortened by 5 bases and J by 1 base, with 15 bases between the two germline ends. The CDR3 has 16 residues. Germline values: CDR1 SGHRS, CDR2 YFSETQ. The CDR3 loop reads CASSIIGSRNTGELFF. The CDR3 DNA sequence: TGCGCCAGCAGTATTATTGGGAGCAGGAACACCGGGGAGCTGTTTTTT.

V gene TRBV20-1 combines with J gene TRBJ1-5; no definite D call. The CDR3 contains 12 residues. V lost 2 bases, J lost 1 base, and 3 bases lay in between. The V gene's germline CDR1 is DFQATT and CDR2 SNEGSKA (reference sequence). CDR3 region: CSARKSNQPQHF. CDR3 nucleotides: TGCAGTGCTAGAAAGAGCAATCAGCCCCAGCATTTT.

This clonotype was detected only a few times. V gene TRBV9 combines with J gene TRBJ2-7, with 7 nucleotides matching TRBD1. Trimming took 3 bases from V and 4 from J; bases not matched to a gene: 7. Per germline, CDR1 SGDLS and CDR2 YYNGEE. CDR3 length equals 14 residues. DNA for the CDR3: TGTGCCAGCAGCGGGGACAGCTTCGGATACGAGCAGTACTTC. This codes for CASSGDSFGYEQYF.

This clonotype appeared a few times. The chain couples TRBV5-6 to TRBJ1-6; the D is unclear. The V and J ends lost 1 base and 7 bases respectively, with 15 bases between them. CDR1 and CDR2 from the germline V gene are SGHDT and YYEEEE. CDR3 length: 16 residues. CDR3 loop: CASSLQPMVGNSPLHF. The CDR3 DNA sequence: TGTGCCAGCAGCTTGCAACCCATGGTCGGGAATTCACCCCTCCACTTT.

In its sample, this clonotype was seen a few times. The rearrangement joins TRBV18 to TRBJ2-7, with D uncertain. The CDR3 runs 12 residues. Germline lookup yields CDR1 KGHSH and CDR2 LQKENI. Trimming removed 3 bases at V and 4 bases at J, with 7 bases between. The CDR3 region is CASSPNDYEQYF. CDR3 nucleotides: TGTGCCAGCTCACCCAATGATTACGAGCAGTACTTC.

This clonotype was seen more than once but under ten times. The V gene is TRBV7-9, the J gene TRBJ2-1; the match to TRBD2 covers 8 bases. The CDR3 loop spans 14 amino acids. CDR1 SEHNR and CDR2 FQNEAQ come from the germline V gene (reference sequence). V shed 6 bases, J shed 9 bases, and the junction held 10 bases outside the gene matches. The CDR3 region is CASSYIAGMSEQFF. DNA of the CDR3: TGTGCCAGCAGTTATATAGCGGGAATGAGTGAGCAGTTCTTC.

The gene calls are TRBV27 and TRBJ1-1; 10 nucleotides match TRBD1. Trimming cost V 6 bases and J 4 bases; bases outside gene matches: 8. From germline, CDR1 is MNHEY and CDR2 SMNVEV (reference sequence). This CDR3 contains 15 residues. CDR3 nucleotide sequence: TGTGCCAGCAGGACCGGGACAGGGGTTGGCACTGAAGCTTTCTTT. Translation gives CASRTGTGVGTEAFF.

The rearrangement links TRBV6-5 to TRBJ2-3, with D unclear. The CDR3 covers 14 residues. CDR1 is MNHEY, CDR2 SVGAGI, per germline. Trimming took off 2 bases at V and 5 bases at J, with 11 bases between the two ends. CDR3 amino acids: CASSYRSGRDTQYF. The CDR3 DNA reads TGTGCCAGCAGTTACCGATCAGGCCGAGATACGCAGTATTTT.

The V and J genes are TRBV5-1 and TRBJ1-1; no definite D call. Per the germline V gene, CDR1 is SGHRS and CDR2 is YFSETQ. CDR3 size: 15 residues. V was trimmed by 4 bases and J by 4 bases, leaving 17 bases between them. The DNA for the CDR3 is TGCGCCAGCAGCCGTACACCCCCCGAGCGCACTGAAGCTTTCTTT. Amino acids: CASSRTPPERTEAFF. Combining the CDR3 with reference TRBV5-1 and TRBJ1-1 gives the whole variable domain KAGVTQTPRYLIKTRGQQVTLSCSPISGHRSVSWYQQTPGQGLQFLFEYFSETQRNKGNFPGRFSGRQFSNSRSEMNVSTLELGDSALYLCASSRTPPERTEAFFGQGTRLTVV.

This clonotype was counted at least ten times. The CDR3 sequence is CASSRTGDYTF. DNA of the CDR3: TGTGCCAGCAGTCGGACAGGGGACTACACCTTC. The rearrangement joins TRBV12-3 or TRBV12-4 to TRBJ1-2; the match to TRBD1 covers 9 bases. This CDR3 has 11 residues. The trim removed 5 bases at V and 10 bases at J, leaving 2 bases unmatched.

In its sample, this clonotype was seen a few times. The chain carries TRBV15 and TRBJ2-2; perhaps D is TRBD1 or TRBD2 (5 bases each). This CDR3 region has 17 residues. The germline CDR1 and CDR2 sequences are LNHNV and YYDKDF (reference sequence). V dropped 0 bases and J dropped 1 base, with 12 bases sitting between them. CDR3 DNA sequence: TGTGCCACCAGCAGAGATCCCGGGGCCATGAACACCGGGGAGCTGTTTTTT. Protein: CATSRDPGAMNTGELFF.

This clonotype was counted at least ten times. The chain recombines TRBV12-3 or TRBV12-4 with TRBJ1-5, with 7 positions matching TRBD1. The CDR3 spans 15 residues. J was trimmed by 6 bases and V by 2 bases; bases with no gene match: 7. The CDR3 region has the DNA TGTGCCAGCAGTTTAACCGGGGCAGGGGGTCAGCCCCAGCATTTT. It is translated as CASSLTGAGGQPQHF.

This clonotype has a handful of counts. CDR3 nucleotide sequence: TGTGTCACTCGGAAAGGAAAAAGCACAGATACGCAGTATTTT. This translates into CVTRKGKSTDTQYF. The chain employs TRBV10-3 and TRBJ2-3; no clear D. Germline CDR1 reads ENHRY; CDR2 reads SYGVKD. The CDR3 spans 14 residues.

This clonotype showed up many times. The chain joins TRBV12-3 or TRBV12-4 to TRBJ2-7; D gene uncertain. The CDR3 covers 13 residues. Trimming shortened V by 0 bases and J by 6 bases, and 9 bases separated the two germline ends. This CDR3 is CASSLARRAEQYF. The CDR3 DNA reads TGTGCCAGCAGTTTAGCGAGACGGGCCGAGCAGTACTTC.

Remarks on this clonotype: At one boundary the junction diverges from the germline segment, which might be a read error. The chain carries TRBV7-7 and TRBJ1-6; TRBD1 matches at 7 bases. The germline gives CDR1 SSHAT, CDR2 FNYEAQ (reference sequence). This CDR3 spans 19 amino acids. CDR3 in DNA: TGTGCTAGCAGCTTAGGACAGGCGGGGCCCTGCATGATTTATTCACCCCTCCACTTT. Encoded protein: CASSLGQAGPCMIYSPLHF.

In nucleotides, the CDR3 is TGCGCCAGCAGCTCCGGGCCGGGGGCTACGGAGCAGTACTTC. This encodes CASSSGPGATEQYF. This chain links TRBV5-1 with TRBJ2-7; TRBD1 or TRBD2 may be the D gene (6 bases each). The germline gives CDR1 SGHRS, CDR2 YFSETQ. The CDR3 spans 14 residues. Deletions cut 3 bases from V and 7 bases from J, with 17 bases between.

Comment on this clonotype: One junction end does not reproduce the germline sequence, and a read error may be involved. The V call is TRBV7-9, the J call TRBJ2-1; D gene unclear. The CDR3 extends over 13 amino acids. The germline CDR1 and CDR2 sequences are SEHNR and FQNEAQ (reference sequence). CDR3 sequence (DNA): TGTGCCAGCAGCTTGGTAGAGTGGAATGAGCATTTCTTC. Its protein product is CASSLVEWNEHFF.

This clonotype came up once. The chain recombines TRBV28 with TRBJ1-2; perhaps TRBD1 as D (5 bases). Germline CDR1 is MDHEN and CDR2 is SYDVKM. V was shortened by 2 bases and J by 5 bases, with 12 bases between the two germline ends. The CDR3 extends over 14 amino acids. CDR3 sequence (DNA): TGTGCCAGCAGTTTAACGGGACTTCAGTATGGCTACACCTTC. It codes for CASSLTGLQYGYTF.

This clonotype showed up many times. This chain links TRBV12-3 or TRBV12-4 with TRBJ1-1; 10 bases fit TRBD1. V shed 5 bases and J 0 bases; nucleotides not matched to a gene: 0. The CDR3 extends over 14 amino acids. The CDR3 reads CASSGQGVNTEAFF. The CDR3 region has the DNA TGTGCCAGCAGTGGACAGGGGGTGAACACTGAAGCTTTCTTT.

This clonotype was counted only a few times. The chain couples TRBV20-1 to TRBJ2-7; no firm D call. The CDR3 totals 13 residues. V dropped 0 bases and J dropped 9 bases, with 15 bases sitting between them. Germline V gene sequence: CDR1 DFQATT, CDR2 SNEGSKA (reference sequence). CDR3 in DNA: TGCAGTGCTAGAGACGACCGCCAGTTTGGGCAGTACTTC. The encoded protein is CSARDDRQFGQYF.

At least ten counts were recorded for this clonotype. The chain is built from TRBV2 and TRBJ1-2, with 9 positions matching TRBD1. The trim removed 8 bases at V and 2 bases at J, leaving 3 bases unmatched. This CDR3 contains 13 residues. Germline-derived CDR1 and CDR2 are SNHLY and FYNNEI. CDR3 residues: CASQGTGNYGYTF. The CDR3, as DNA: TGTGCCAGCCAAGGGACAGGGAACTATGGCTACACCTTC.

Comment on this clonotype: A junction boundary mismatches the germline segment, possibly from a read error. The CDR3 here is CASSPFDSSYEQYF. Written as DNA, the CDR3 is TGTGCTAGCAGCCCATTCGACAGCTCCTACGAGCAGTACTTC. The chain has TRBV7-7 and TRBJ2-7, with a weak D call TRBD1 (5 bases). The CDR3 contains 14 residues. Germline V lookup: CDR1 SSHAT, CDR2 FNYEAQ (reference sequence). The variable domain in full, completed from reference TRBV7-7 and TRBJ2-7, reads GAGVSQSPRYKVTKRGQDVTLRCDPISSHATLYWYQQALGQGPEFLTYFNYEAQPDKSGLPSDRFSAERPEGSISTLTIQRTEQRDSAMYRCASSPFDSSYEQYFGPGTRLTVT.

This clonotype was recorded once. V gene TRBV12-3 or TRBV12-4 combines with J gene TRBJ1-2, with 8 positions matching TRBD1. This CDR3 spans 14 amino acids. V lost 6 bases to trimming and J lost 7 bases; unmatched junction nucleotides: 10. The CDR3 nucleotides read TGTGCCAGCAGCCAAGACAGGGGAGCTGCTGGCTACACCTTC. It is translated as CASSQDRGAAGYTF.

At least ten counts were recorded for this clonotype. The chain has TRBV10-3 and TRBJ2-5; 13 bases agree with TRBD2. The V and J ends lost 0 bases and 2 bases, in that order; junction bases with no gene match: 12. The CDR3 sequence is 20 residues long. Germline loops: CDR1 ENHRY, CDR2 SYGVKD. CDR3 DNA sequence: TGTGCCATCAGTGAGTCCTTAGGACTAGCGGGAGCTACTAGGCAAGAGACCCAGTACTTC. Encoded protein: CAISESLGLAGATRQETQYF.

The chain has TRBV5-1 and TRBJ2-6; no clear D. Germline V CDR1 and CDR2: SGHRS, YFSETQ. This CDR3 contains 15 residues. V shed 4 bases and J shed 0 bases, with 8 bases lying between them. CDR3 nucleotides: TGCGCCAGCAGCGATGGGTTCTCTGGGGCCAACGTCCTGACTTTC. Protein: CASSDGFSGANVLTF.